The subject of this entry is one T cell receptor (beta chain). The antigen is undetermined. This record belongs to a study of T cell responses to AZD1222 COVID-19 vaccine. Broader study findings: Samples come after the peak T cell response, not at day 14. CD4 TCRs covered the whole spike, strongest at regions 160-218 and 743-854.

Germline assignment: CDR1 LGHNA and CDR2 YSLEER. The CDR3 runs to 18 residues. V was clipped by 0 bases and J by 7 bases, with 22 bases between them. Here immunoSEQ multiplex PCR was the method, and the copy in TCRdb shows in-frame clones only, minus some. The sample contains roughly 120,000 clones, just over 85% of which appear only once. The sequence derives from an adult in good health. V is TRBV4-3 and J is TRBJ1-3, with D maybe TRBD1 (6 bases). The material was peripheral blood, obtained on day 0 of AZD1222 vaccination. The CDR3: CASSQDVLLGGASNTIYF. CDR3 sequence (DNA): TGCGCCAGCAGCCAAGATGTCCTCTTGGGGGGGGCGTCGAACACCATATATTTT.